The rows below give T cell receptor beta chains drawn from one sample of a study of blood T cell repertoires in COVID-19. TCRdb's copy holds only in-frame clones and misses some; the assay was immunoSEQ multiplex PCR. The repertoire includes some 120,000 clones, approximately 78% of them detected once, and 7.9% sits in the top ten. Sequencing input: peripheral blood. These receptors all come from a man in his sixties or seventies with acute or convalescent COVID-19. Each CDR3 is given with its conserved first and last residue. D genes are given only for firm matches. Clone size is stated in some rows and not others, as once, few, many or a class when expanded.

TRBJ2-5	11	-	-	TRBV30	TGTGCCTGGACCTTGGGCGAGACCCAGTACTTC	CAWTLGETQYF
TRBJ2-5	13	-	-	TRBV6-5	TGTGCCAGCAGACCGTCAGGCCAAGAGACCCAGTACTTC	CASRPSGQETQYF
TRBJ2-3	15	-	-	TRBV9	TGTGCCAGCAGCGTAGCTCCTGGGGGGTCAGATACGCAGTATTTT	CASSVAPGGSDTQYF
TRBJ2-7	13	TRBD1	once	TRBV5-1	TGCGCCAGCAGCTTCGACAGGGCCTACGAGCAGTACTTC	CASSFDRAYEQYF
TRBJ1-6	15	-	-	TRBV7-2	TGTGCCAGCAGCTTAATTTCTTCAGGAAATTCACCCCTCCACTTT	CASSLISSGNSPLHF
TRBJ1-2	15	TRBD1	once	TRBV19	TGTGCCAGTAGTACCCAGCAGACAGGGAACTATGGCTACACCTTC	CASSTQQTGNYGYTF
TRBJ2-2	15	TRBD1	-	TRBV7-3	TGTGCCAGCAGCTTTACAGGGGCGAACACCGGGGAGCTGTTTTTT	CASSFTGANTGELFF
TRBJ2-1	12	TRBD2	-	TRBV5-5	TGTGCCAGCAGCGATTTAGCGGGAGGGCAGTTCTTC	CASSDLAGGQFF
TRBJ2-1	18	TRBD2	-	TRBV24-1	TGTGCCACCAGTGATTTCAGATCGGGCGGGAGCGCCTACAATGAGCAGTTCTTC	CATSDFRSGGSAYNEQFF
TRBJ2-1	14	TRBD1	-	TRBV2	TGTGCCACCCACAGGGGGAGCTCCTACAATGAGCAGTTCTTC	CATHRGSSYNEQFF
TRBJ1-6	13	TRBD1	-	TRBV5-8	TGTGCCAGCAGCTGGGACAGGGACTCACCCCTCCACTTT	CASSWDRDSPLHF
TRBJ1-1	13	-	-	TRBV19	TGTGCCAGTAGTATGCAGATGAACACTGAAGCTTTCTTT	CASSMQMNTEAFF
TRBJ2-1	11	-	-	TRBV5-4	TGTGCCAGCAGCTTGGTCCGGGAGCAGTTCTTC	CASSLVREQFF
TRBJ2-3	14	-	once	TRBV9	TGTGCCAGCAGCCCTCGAGCGCCGTCGGATACGCAGTATTTT	CASSPRAPSDTQYF
TRBJ2-1	14	TRBD2	-	TRBV6-5	TGTGCCAGCAGTTACTCGAAGGGAGGGAGTGAGCAGTTCTTC	CASSYSKGGSEQFF
TRBJ1-1	14	-	once	TRBV9	TGTGCCAGCAGCGTAGGGGGCACGAACACTGAAGCTTTCTTT	CASSVGGTNTEAFF
TRBJ2-1	15	-	-	TRBV6-2/TRBV6-3	TGTGCCAGCAGCCGCAACAGGGAGATGGGCAATGAGCAGTTCTTC	CASSRNREMGNEQFF
TRBJ1-6	13	-	few	TRBV19	TGTGCCAGTAGTATGACCGGGAATTCACCCCTCCACTTT	CASSMTGNSPLHF
TRBJ1-4	17	TRBD1	-	TRBV4-1	TGCGCCAGCAGCCAAGATTATTGGGGACAGTCAAATGAAAAACTGTTTTTT	CASSQDYWGQSNEKLFF
TRBJ2-3	16	TRBD2	-	TRBV5-1	TGCGCCAGCAGCTTGGGGGGACTAGCGGGCACAGATACGCAGTATTTT	CASSLGGLAGTDTQYF
TRBJ1-3	15	TRBD1	-	TRBV28	TGTGCCAGCAGTTCAGGGACAGCCTCTGGAAACACCATATATTTT	CASSSGTASGNTIYF
TRBJ1-3	15	TRBD1	-	TRBV27	TGTGCCAGCAGTTTAAGGACAGGGCCTGGAAACACCATATATTTT	CASSLRTGPGNTIYF
TRBJ1-1	15	TRBD1	once	TRBV5-1	TGCGCCAGCAGCTCCAGACAGGGAATTCACACTGAAGCTTTCTTT	CASSSRQGIHTEAFF
TRBJ1-1	15	-	-	TRBV3-1/TRBV3-2	TGTGCCAGCACGATGTTGGGCAGGGCAAACACTGAAGCTTTCTTT	CASTMLGRANTEAFF
TRBJ1-2	12	-	few	TRBV28	TGTGCCAGCAGTTTACAGTCCTATGGCTACACCTTC	CASSLQSYGYTF
TRBJ2-7	15	TRBD2	-	TRBV5-1	TGCGCCAGCAGCCAGGGACTAGCGGGAGTTTCCGAGCAGTACTTC	CASSQGLAGVSEQYF
TRBJ1-5	14	-	-	TRBV9	TGTGCCAGCAGCGTCGGACAGTCTGGTCAGCCCCAGCATTTT	CASSVGQSGQPQHF
TRBJ1-4	17	TRBD1	-	TRBV7-2	TGTGCCAGCAGCTCCCTAGCGACAGGGCTGGCTAATGAAAAACTGTTTTTT	CASSSLATGLANEKLFF
TRBJ2-3	15	-	-	TRBV11-2	TGTGCCAGCACCTTTAACCGCCTAGGCTCAGATACGCAGTATTTT	CASTFNRLGSDTQYF
TRBJ1-1	13	-	-	TRBV24-1	TGTGCCCCGCTACGGGGAAAATGCACTGAAGCTTTCTTT	CAPLRGKCTEAFF
TRBJ2-3	17	TRBD2	once	TRBV19	TGTGCCAGTAGTAGCCAGACTAGCGGGAGTATCGCAGATACGCAGTATTTT	CASSSQTSGSIADTQYF
TRBJ1-5	15	-	-	TRBV19	TGTGCCAGCGACTTAGGGGTAGTTGGCAATCAGCCCCAGCATTTT	CASDLGVVGNQPQHF
TRBJ1-2	14	TRBD1	-	TRBV15	TGTGCCACCAGCACAGACAGGGTAGTCTATGGCTACACCTTC	CATSTDRVVYGYTF
TRBJ1-2	12	TRBD1	-	TRBV16	TGTGCCAGCAGCCAGACAGGGGCTGGCTACACCTTC	CASSQTGAGYTF
TRBJ2-3	16	-	-	TRBV11-2	TGTGCCAGCACCTTGATTCTGGGGGCTAGCACAGATACGCAGTATTTT	CASTLILGASTDTQYF
TRBJ2-3	15	TRBD2	once	TRBV7-3	TGTGCCAGCAGCCCCGGGACTAGCGGCACAGATACGCAGTATTTT	CASSPGTSGTDTQYF
TRBJ1-2	14	-	-	TRBV19	TGTGCCAGTAGTATAATAGGAACAGTCAATGGCTACACCTTC	CASSIIGTVNGYTF